This TCR beta chain was recovered during a study of T cell responses to AZD1222 COVID-19 vaccine. The method was immunoSEQ multiplex PCR; TCRdb's version includes in-frame clones alone and lacks a portion of them. The table lists 180,000 or so clones, approximately 94% of them singletons. The sample holds one count of this clone. V was clipped by 9 bases and J by 8 bases, with 7 bases between them. CDR3 length: 10 residues. From germline, CDR1 is MDHEN and CDR2 SYDVKM. The source was peripheral blood, collected on day 0 of AZD1222 vaccination. The TCR sequence derives from an adult in good health. This chain connects TRBV28 to TRBJ2-2; D gene unclear. The CDR3 protein is CASLQGELFF. The CDR3 region has the DNA TGTGCCAGTCTACAAGGGGAGCTGTTTTTT.